The clone carrying this T cell receptor beta chain turned up a few times. What it recognizes is unknown. CDR3 size: 15 residues. J lost 5 bases, V lost 4 bases, and 11 bases had no gene match. CDR1 is SGHRS and CDR2 is YFSETQ in the germline V gene. The data derive from a study of cytomegalovirus exposure and HLA in healthy donors. Study-level findings and limits: In the 100 to 150 validation repertoires, 85% to 95% of cluster scores exceeded 0, per a later analysis. Among TCR beta chains, those listed as cytomegalovirus-associated numbered approximately 150. Rarity marked most TCR sequences, yet some public TCRs occurred in many donors.

Clones were sequenced by immunoSEQ multiplex PCR, and TCRdb holds only the in-frame ones, with some missing. The profile covers over 150,000 clones, with 85% to 90% appearing a single time and about 6% taken by the ten largest. Sequenced input: PBMCs. This sequence originates from a woman aged 25-40 years in good health and CMV-seronegative. The V and J genes are TRBV5-1 and TRBJ1-2; 7 bases map to TRBD1. The chain's CDR3 is CASSPTGEAGYGYTF. CDR3 nucleotide sequence: TGCGCCAGCAGCCCAACAGGGGAGGCAGGGTATGGCTACACCTTC.